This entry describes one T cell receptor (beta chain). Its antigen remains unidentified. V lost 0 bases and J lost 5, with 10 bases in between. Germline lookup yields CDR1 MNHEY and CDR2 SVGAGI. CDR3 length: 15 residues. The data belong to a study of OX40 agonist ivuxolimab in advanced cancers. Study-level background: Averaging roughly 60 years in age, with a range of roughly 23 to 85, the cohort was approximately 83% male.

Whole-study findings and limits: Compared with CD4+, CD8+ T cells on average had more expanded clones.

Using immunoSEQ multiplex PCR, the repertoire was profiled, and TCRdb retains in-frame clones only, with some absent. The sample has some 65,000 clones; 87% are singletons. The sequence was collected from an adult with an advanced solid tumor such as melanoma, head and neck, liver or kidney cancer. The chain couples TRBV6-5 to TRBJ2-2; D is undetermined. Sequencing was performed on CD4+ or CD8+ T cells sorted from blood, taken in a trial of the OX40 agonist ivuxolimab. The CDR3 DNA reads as TGTGCCAGCAGTTACTCTAGATCTCCAACCGGGGAGCTGTTTTTT. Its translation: CASSYSRSPTGELFF.